These 21 T cell receptor beta chains were sequenced from one sample in a study of cytomegalovirus exposure and HLA in healthy donors. Assay: immunoSEQ multiplex PCR; the TCRdb copy retains only in-frame clones and omits some. The sample consists of some 140,000 clones, roughly four fifths of them appearing once. Sequences were obtained from PBMCs. The receptors shown here come from a woman aged 25 to 39 in good health and CMV-seronegative.

The chain couples TRBV5-6 to TRBJ2-1, with 8 bases aligning to TRBD1. Germline assignment: CDR1 SGHDT and CDR2 YYEEEE. V trimming: 0 bases; J trimming: 4 bases; junction bases outside the gene matches: 3. This CDR3 has 15 amino acids. The CDR3 DNA reads TGTGCCAGCAGCTTGGGACAGGGGCTTTACAATGAGCAGTTCTTC. Amino acid sequence: CASSLGQGLYNEQFF.

The rearrangement joins TRBV15 to TRBJ2-3; TRBD2 might be the D (6 bases). The CDR3 loop spans 17 amino acids. The germline CDR1 and CDR2 sequences are LNHNV and YYDKDF (reference sequence). Trimming removed 3 bases from V and 4 bases from J, with 20 bases in between. This CDR3 is CATSSSPSAVGADTQYF. CDR3 nucleotide sequence: TGTGCCACCAGCAGCTCGCCTAGCGCCGTTGGGGCAGATACGCAGTATTTT.

The CDR3 DNA follows: TGTGCCAGCAGCCTACAGGGCTCCGGTGGCTACACCTTC. It yields the protein CASSLQGSGGYTF. The gene calls are TRBV2 and TRBJ1-2; possible D gene TRBD1, 6 bases. V was pared by 6 bases and J by 7 bases, with 15 bases between. The CDR3 length is 13 residues. The germline gives CDR1 SNHLY, CDR2 FYNNEI.

The chain joins TRBV28 to TRBJ1-5, with 7 bases fitting TRBD1. The germline V gene encodes CDR1 MDHEN and CDR2 SYDVKM. The junction had 6 bases not matched to a gene; V was cut back by 7 bases and J by 0 bases. The CDR3 sequence is 15 residues long. Here the CDR3 DNA reads TGTGCCAGCAAAAAGGACAGGAGTAGCAATCAGCCCCAGCATTTT. Encoded protein: CASKKDRSSNQPQHF. Together with reference TRBV28 and TRBJ1-5, the CDR3 gives the full variable domain: DVKVTQSSRYLVKRTGEKVFLECVQDMDHENMFWYRQDPGLGLRLIYFSYDVKMKEKGDIPEGYSVSREKKERFSLILESASTNQTSMYLCASKKDRSSNQPQHFGDGTRLSIL.

V is TRBV15 and J is TRBJ1-1; D is perhaps TRBD1 (6 bases). The V end was cut by 1 base, the J end by 1 base, with 10 bases between. Germline V gives CDR1 LNHNV, CDR2 YYDKDF (reference sequence). CDR3 size: 15 residues. In DNA, the CDR3 is TGTGCCACCAGCAGAGCTACAGGGACGAACACTGAAGCTTTCTTT. This gives the protein CATSRATGTNTEAFF.

The chain is built from TRBV6-1 and TRBJ2-2; D is possibly TRBD1 (6 bases). The CDR3 contains 15 residues. CDR1 is MNHNS and CDR2 is SASEGT in the germline V gene. Trimming removed 6 bases from V and 0 bases from J, with 11 bases in between. CDR3 protein: CASSFGTPNTGELFF. The CDR3 DNA reads TGTGCCAGCAGCTTCGGGACACCGAACACCGGGGAGCTGTTTTTT.

This sequence joins TRBV7-9 and TRBJ1-5; D is undetermined. V lost 5 bases to trimming and J lost 7 bases, with 18 bases between them. The CDR3 loop spans 15 amino acids. Germline V CDR1 and CDR2: SEHNR, FQNEAQ (reference sequence). The CDR3 nucleotides are TGTGCCAGCAGCCCAGGAACCGAAAGGAACCAGCCCCAGCATTTT. Translating it yields CASSPGTERNQPQHF.

The chain joins TRBV7-8 to TRBJ1-6; 7 positions agree with TRBD1. Trimming took 1 base from V and 9 from J; bases not matched to a gene: 6. Germline CDR1 is SGHVS and CDR2 is FQNEAQ. The CDR3 loop spans 15 amino acids. CDR3 bases: TGTGCCAGCAGCTTAGTTGTGCAGGGGGGTTCACCCCTCCACTTT. Translation: CASSLVVQGGSPLHF.

This chain uses TRBV9 with TRBJ1-2, with D possibly TRBD1 on 6 matching bases. The CDR3 sequence is 15 residues long. Trimming removed 3 bases at V and 4 bases at J, with 16 bases between. In germline, CDR1 is SGDLS, CDR2 YYNGEE. The CDR3 DNA reads TGTGCCAGCAGCGAACAGGGTTCCAACCTCTATGGCTACACCTTC. This gives the protein CASSEQGSNLYGYTF.

The genes are TRBV11-2 and TRBJ2-7; maybe TRBD1 (5 bases). V was trimmed by 3 bases and J by 3 bases, leaving 6 bases between them. The CDR3 spans 12 residues. Per germline, CDR1 SGHAT and CDR2 FQNNGV. The CDR3: CASSFQGYEQYF. CDR3 in DNA: TGTGCCAGCAGCTTTCAGGGCTACGAGCAGTACTTC.

This sequence joins TRBV5-4 and TRBJ2-7; D unresolved. CDR1 SGHNT and CDR2 YYREEE come from the germline V gene (reference sequence). This CDR3 is 10 amino acids long. The CDR3 region is CVWSSYEQYF. CDR3 coding DNA: TGTGTCTGGAGCTCCTACGAGCAGTACTTC.

The V gene is TRBV9, the J gene TRBJ2-1; D is possibly TRBD2 (7 bases). V was pared by 0 bases and J by 8 bases, with 15 bases between. Germline-derived CDR1 and CDR2 are SGDLS and YYNGEE. CDR3 size: 15 residues. The CDR3 here is CASSVEGGLVDEQFF. The CDR3, as DNA: TGTGCCAGCAGCGTAGAGGGGGGGCTAGTCGATGAGCAGTTCTTC.

The V and J genes are TRBV11-2 and TRBJ1-4; 8 bases align to TRBD1. V lost 5 bases, J lost 8 bases, and 4 bases stayed unmatched. Germline V lookup: CDR1 SGHAT, CDR2 FQNNGV. The CDR3 consists of 13 residues. CDR3 DNA: TGTGCCAGCAGCAAGGGACAGGCCGAAAAACTGTTTTTT. It yields the protein CASSKGQAEKLFF.

Written as DNA, the CDR3 is TGTGCCAGCAGCGTGGGTCCAGGACTGAGAAACACCGGGGAGCTGTTTTTT. As protein: CASSVGPGLRNTGELFF. The chain recombines TRBV5-6 with TRBJ2-2; tentatively, D is TRBD2 (5 bases). Trimming took 4 bases from V and 2 from J, leaving 18 bases between them. Germline CDR1 SGHDT, CDR2 YYEEEE. This CDR3 has 17 residues. Full variable domain (rest looked up from reference TRBV5-6 and TRBJ2-2): DAGVTQSPTHLIKTRGQQVTLRCSPKSGHDTVSWYQQALGQGPQFIFQYYEEEERQRGNFPDRFSGHQFPNYSSELNVNALLLGDSALYLCASSVGPGLRNTGELFFGEGSRLTVL.

The CDR3, as DNA: TGTGCCAGCAGCGAAACAGGGGGTCTCGATCAGCCCCAGCATTTT. Translation: CASSETGGLDQPQHF. The chain has TRBV21-1 and TRBJ1-5; TRBD1 is taken as the D call from the table, unchecked against the DNA. TRBV21-1 is marked as a pseudogene. The CDR3 totals 15 residues.

The CDR3 nucleotides read TGTGCCAGCAGCCCACAGGGTGGGTCCTACAATGAGCAGTTCTTC. This translates into CASSPQGGSYNEQFF. The chain links TRBV7-3 to TRBJ2-1, with D possibly matching TRBD1 (6 bases). CDR1 is SGHTA, CDR2 FQGTGA, per germline. V dropped 5 bases and J dropped 1 base, with 12 bases sitting between them. The CDR3 is made up of 15 amino acids.

V usage is TRBV27 and J usage is TRBJ2-2; no clear D. Germline V gene lookup returns CDR1 MNHEY and CDR2 SMNVEV (reference sequence). The V gene lost 6 bases and the J gene lost 1 base, with 12 bases spanning the gap. The length of the CDR3 is 15 residues. The chain's CDR3 is CASRETQKNTGELFF. The CDR3 DNA reads as TGTGCCAGCAGAGAAACCCAGAAGAACACCGGGGAGCTGTTTTTT.

The rearrangement joins TRBV25-1 to TRBJ1-1; 8 bases match TRBD1. The CDR3 runs to 12 residues. The germline gives CDR1 MGHDK, CDR2 SYGVNS. V gave up 9 bases and J gave up 8 bases; unmatched junction bases: 8. The CDR3 coding sequence is TGTGCCAGTGCGGGACAGGTCTCGGAAGCTTTCTTT. This codes for CASAGQVSEAFF.

The chain uses TRBV9 and TRBJ2-3; 9 bases line up with TRBD1. Germline assignment: CDR1 SGDLS and CDR2 YYNGEE. V lost 4 bases to trimming and J lost 6 bases; unmatched junction nucleotides: 9. This CDR3 contains 15 residues. CDR3: CASSLRDRVKDTQYF. The CDR3, as DNA: TGTGCCAGCAGCCTACGGGACAGGGTTAAGGATACGCAGTATTTT. The full variable domain, in which reference TRBV9 and TRBJ2-3 provide the parts outside the CDR3, is DSGVTQTPKHLITATGQRVTLRCSPRSGDLSVYWYQQSLDQGLQFLIQYYNGEERAKGNILERFSAQQFPDLHSELNLSSLELGDSALYFCASSLRDRVKDTQYFGPGTRLTVL.

V gene TRBV2 combines with J gene TRBJ1-5; D not resolved. In germline, CDR1 is SNHLY, CDR2 FYNNEI. The CDR3 length is 14 residues. V lost 5 bases to trimming and J lost 4 bases, with 12 bases between them. CDR3 nucleotides: TGTGCCAGCAGTTTAACGGCAGGAAATCAGCCCCAGCATTTT. Protein sequence: CASSLTAGNQPQHF.

The rearrangement uses TRBV4-1 and TRBJ2-3; 7 bases match TRBD2. The CDR3 has 14 amino acids. Trimming cost V 4 bases and J 3 bases; bases outside gene matches: 4. Germline CDR1 is MGHRA and CDR2 is YSYEKL. CDR3 sequence reads: CASSLGEGTDTQYF. CDR3 bases: TGCGCCAGCAGCCTAGGGGAGGGGACAGATACGCAGTATTTT.